This T cell receptor beta chain is drawn from a study of blood T cell repertoires in COVID-19. Study overall: The study drew acute and convalescent COVID-19 samples from the United States, Italy and Spain.

The data were produced by immunoSEQ multiplex PCR, yet TCRdb's version contains in-frame clones alone and is incomplete. Here the sample spans about 250,000 clones, approximately 86% being singletons. The germline V gene has CDR1 SGHTA and CDR2 FQGNSA. The germline V and J ends were trimmed by 5 bases and 3 bases, with 10 bases remaining between them. CDR3 length equals 13 residues. Source material: peripheral blood. The sequence derives from a woman aged 60 to 75 who had recovered from COVID-19. The rearrangement uses TRBV7-2 and TRBJ1-2, with unresolved D. CDR3 in amino acids: CASSPDTHYGYTF. In DNA form, the CDR3 reads TGTGCCAGCAGCCCTGACACCCACTATGGCTACACCTTC.